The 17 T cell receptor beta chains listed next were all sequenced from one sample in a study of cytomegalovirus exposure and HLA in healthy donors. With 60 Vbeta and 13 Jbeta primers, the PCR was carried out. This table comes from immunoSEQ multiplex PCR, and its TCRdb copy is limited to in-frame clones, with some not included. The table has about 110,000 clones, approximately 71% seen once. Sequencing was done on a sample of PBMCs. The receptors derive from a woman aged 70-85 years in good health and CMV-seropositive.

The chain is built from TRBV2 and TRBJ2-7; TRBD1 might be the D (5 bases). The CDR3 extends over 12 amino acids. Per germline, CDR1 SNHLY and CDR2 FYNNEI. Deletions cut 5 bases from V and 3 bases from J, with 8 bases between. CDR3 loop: CASSLTDYEQYF. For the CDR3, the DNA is TGTGCCAGCAGTCTGACAGACTACGAGCAGTACTTC. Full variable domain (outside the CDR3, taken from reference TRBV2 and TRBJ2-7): EPEVTQTPSHQVTQMGQEVILRCVPISNHLYFYWYRQILGQKVEFLVSFYNNEISEKSEIFDDQFSVERPDGSNFTLKIRSTKLEDSAMYFCASSLTDYEQYFGPGTRLTVT.

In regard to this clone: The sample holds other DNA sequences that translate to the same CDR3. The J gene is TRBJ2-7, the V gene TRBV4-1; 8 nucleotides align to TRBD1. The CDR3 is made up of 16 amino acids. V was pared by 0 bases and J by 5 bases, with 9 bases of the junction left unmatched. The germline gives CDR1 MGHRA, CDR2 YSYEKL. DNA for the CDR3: TGCGCCAGCAGCCAAGATGCAAGACAGGGGTTCGACGAGCAGTACTTC. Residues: CASSQDARQGFDEQYF.

This CDR3 is CASSSRTPGTTYEQYF. CDR3 nucleotide sequence: TGTGCCAGCAGTTCCCGTACGCCCGGGACTACCTACGAGCAGTACTTC. The V gene is TRBV27, the J gene TRBJ2-7; 7 bases are shared with TRBD2. The CDR3 spans 16 residues. J gave up 2 bases and V 4 bases, and 11 bases lay outside the gene matches. CDR1 and CDR2 (germline): MNHEY, SMNVEV (reference sequence).

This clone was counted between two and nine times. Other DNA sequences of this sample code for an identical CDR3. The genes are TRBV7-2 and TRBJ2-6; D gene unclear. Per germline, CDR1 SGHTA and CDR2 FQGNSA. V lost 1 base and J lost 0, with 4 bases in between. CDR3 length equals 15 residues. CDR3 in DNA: TGTGCCAGCAGCTTAGACAGCTCTGGGGCCAACGTCCTGACTTTC. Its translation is CASSLDSSGANVLTF. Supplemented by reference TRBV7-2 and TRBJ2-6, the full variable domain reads GAGVSQSPSNKVTEKGKDVELRCDPISGHTALYWYRQSLGQGLEFLIYFQGNSAPDKSGLPSDRFSAERTGGSVSTLTIQRTQQEDSAVYLCASSLDSSGANVLTFGAGSRLTVL.

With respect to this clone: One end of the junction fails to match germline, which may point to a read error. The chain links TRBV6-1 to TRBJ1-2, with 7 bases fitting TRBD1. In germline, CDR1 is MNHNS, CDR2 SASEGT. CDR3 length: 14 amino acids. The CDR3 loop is CASSLINPDRPLVF. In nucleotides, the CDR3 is TGTGCCAGCAGTTTGATCAACCCGGACAGGCCGCTAGTCTTC.

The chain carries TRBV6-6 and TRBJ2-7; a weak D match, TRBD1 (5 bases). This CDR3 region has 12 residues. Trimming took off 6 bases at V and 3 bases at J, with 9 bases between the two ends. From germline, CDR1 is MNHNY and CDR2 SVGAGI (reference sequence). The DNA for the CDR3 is TGTGCCAGCAGCCATGACAGCTACGAGCAGTACTTC. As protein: CASSHDSYEQYF.

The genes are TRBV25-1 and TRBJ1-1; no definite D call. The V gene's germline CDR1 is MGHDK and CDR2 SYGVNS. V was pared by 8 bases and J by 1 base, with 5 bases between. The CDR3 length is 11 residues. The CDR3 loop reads CASRGNTEAFF. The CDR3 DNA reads TGTGCCAGCCGGGGGAACACTGAAGCTTTCTTT.

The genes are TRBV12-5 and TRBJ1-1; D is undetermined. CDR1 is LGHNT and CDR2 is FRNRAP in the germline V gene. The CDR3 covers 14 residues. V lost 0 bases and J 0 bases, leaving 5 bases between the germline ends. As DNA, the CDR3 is TGTGCTAGTGGTTTGGTTTTCGTGAACACTGAAGCTTTCTTT. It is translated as CASGLVFVNTEAFF.

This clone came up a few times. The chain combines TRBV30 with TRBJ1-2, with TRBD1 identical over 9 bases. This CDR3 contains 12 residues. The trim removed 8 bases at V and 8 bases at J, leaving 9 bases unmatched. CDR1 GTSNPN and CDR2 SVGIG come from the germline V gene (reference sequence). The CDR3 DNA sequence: TGTGCCCTGGGGACAGGGTTAGGCGGCTACACCTTC. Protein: CALGTGLGGYTF.

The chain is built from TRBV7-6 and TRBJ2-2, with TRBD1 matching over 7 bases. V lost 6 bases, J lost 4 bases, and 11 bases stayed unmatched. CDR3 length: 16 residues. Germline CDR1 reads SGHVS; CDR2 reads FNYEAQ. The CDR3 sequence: CASRDWGQTATGELFF. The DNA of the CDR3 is TGTGCCAGCAGAGATTGGGGACAGACCGCCACCGGGGAGCTGTTTTTT.

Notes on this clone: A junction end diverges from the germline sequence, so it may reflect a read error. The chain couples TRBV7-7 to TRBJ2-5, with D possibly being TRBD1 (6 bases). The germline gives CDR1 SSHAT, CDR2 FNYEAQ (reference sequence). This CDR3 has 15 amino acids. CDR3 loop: CASSLTFAGEETQYF. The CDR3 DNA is TGTGCTAGCAGCTTAACATTCGCAGGGGAGGAGACCCAGTACTTC.

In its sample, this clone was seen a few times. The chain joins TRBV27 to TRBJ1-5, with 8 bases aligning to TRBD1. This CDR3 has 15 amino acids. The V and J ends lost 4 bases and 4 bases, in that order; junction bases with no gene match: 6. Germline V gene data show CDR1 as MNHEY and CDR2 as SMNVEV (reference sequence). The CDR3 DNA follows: TGTGCCAGCAGTTCGGACAGGGCCCAAAATCAGCCCCAGCATTTT. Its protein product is CASSSDRAQNQPQHF.

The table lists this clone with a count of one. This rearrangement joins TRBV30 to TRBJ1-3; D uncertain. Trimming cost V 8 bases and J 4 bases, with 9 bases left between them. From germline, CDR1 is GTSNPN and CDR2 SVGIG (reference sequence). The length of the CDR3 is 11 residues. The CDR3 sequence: CAKIQGNTIYF. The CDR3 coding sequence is TGTGCCAAAATCCAGGGAAACACCATATATTTT.

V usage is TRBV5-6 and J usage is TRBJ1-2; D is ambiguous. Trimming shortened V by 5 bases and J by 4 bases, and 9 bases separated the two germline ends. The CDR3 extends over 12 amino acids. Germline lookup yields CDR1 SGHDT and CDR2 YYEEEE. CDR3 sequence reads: CASRSVRYGYTF. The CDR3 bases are TGTGCCAGCAGGTCGGTTCGCTATGGCTACACCTTC.

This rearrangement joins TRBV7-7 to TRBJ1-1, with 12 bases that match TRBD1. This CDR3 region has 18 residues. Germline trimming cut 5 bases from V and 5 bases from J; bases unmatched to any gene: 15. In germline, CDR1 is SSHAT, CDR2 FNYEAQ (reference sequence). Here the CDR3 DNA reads TGTGCCAGCAGCCACTCCCCCGGGACAGGGGGCGTTGGGACTGAAGCTTTCTTT. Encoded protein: CASSHSPGTGGVGTEAFF.

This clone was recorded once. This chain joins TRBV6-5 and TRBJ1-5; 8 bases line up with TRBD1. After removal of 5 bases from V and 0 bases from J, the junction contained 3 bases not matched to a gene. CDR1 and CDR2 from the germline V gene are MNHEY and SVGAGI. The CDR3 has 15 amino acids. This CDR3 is CASSRQGFSNQPQHF. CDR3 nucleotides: TGTGCCAGCAGTCGACAGGGGTTTAGCAATCAGCCCCAGCATTTT.

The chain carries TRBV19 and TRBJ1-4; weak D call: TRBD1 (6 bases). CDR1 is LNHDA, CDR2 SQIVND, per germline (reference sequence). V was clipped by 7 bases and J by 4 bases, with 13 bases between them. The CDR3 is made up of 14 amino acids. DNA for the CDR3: TGTGCCAGTAAGGCAGACAGGTTTAATGAAAAACTGTTTTTT. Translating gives CASKADRFNEKLFF.